Listed below are T cell receptor beta chains from one sample, sequenced in a study of blood T cell repertoires in COVID-19. Some clones are missing from TCRdb's copy, which holds only in-frame ones; the method was immunoSEQ multiplex PCR. Among 250,000 to 400,000 clones listed, about nine tenths were seen once. Sequenced material: peripheral blood. The source is a man between 45 and 60 years old with active or convalescent COVID-19. CDR3s include the opening cysteine and the closing phenylalanine or tryptophan. The D gene is left open where the match is weak. Clone size, where shown, is once, few, many, or a class for clones that have expanded.

CDR3nt: TGCGCCAGCAGCCAAGATTTGTCAGGGGGCCTCCGGAACACTGAAGCTTTCTTT
CDR3aa: CASSQDLSGGLRNTEAFF
d_gene: TRBD1
v_gene: TRBV4-3
j_gene: TRBJ1-1
abundance: NA

CDR3nt: TGTGCCACCAGTGACTACAGGGGGGCAAACTACAATGAGCAGTTCTTC
CDR3aa: CATSDYRGANYNEQFF
d_gene: TRBD1
v_gene: TRBV24-1
j_gene: TRBJ2-1
abundance: NA

CDR3nt: TGTGCCAGCTCGAAAGCTGGGGGACTAGATTCAGATACGCAGTATTTT
CDR3aa: CASSKAGGLDSDTQYF
d_gene: TRBD2
v_gene: TRBV18
j_gene: TRBJ2-3
abundance: NA

CDR3nt: TGTGCCAGCAGTTTATTGAGATACGAGCAGTACTTC
CDR3aa: CASSLLRYEQYF
d_gene: NA
v_gene: TRBV28
j_gene: TRBJ2-7
abundance: NA

CDR3nt: TGCGCCAGCAGCCAAGACGGCACGGGATGGGGATATAGCAATCAGCCCCAGCATTTT
CDR3aa: CASSQDGTGWGYSNQPQHF
d_gene: NA
v_gene: TRBV4-1
j_gene: TRBJ1-5
abundance: NA

CDR3nt: TGTGCCTGGGCTTCCGTCGGGGCCCAGTACTTC
CDR3aa: CAWASVGAQYF
d_gene: NA
v_gene: TRBV30
j_gene: TRBJ2-5
abundance: once

CDR3nt: TGTGCCAGCAGCCCCGAGACAGGCTACGAGCAGTACTTC
CDR3aa: CASSPETGYEQYF
d_gene: NA
v_gene: TRBV2
j_gene: TRBJ2-7
abundance: NA

CDR3nt: TGCGCCAGCAGCTTGTTAGGGGGGACAGGGTTTATGTCAGAGACCCAGTACTTC
CDR3aa: CASSLLGGTGFMSETQYF
d_gene: TRBD1
v_gene: TRBV5-1
j_gene: TRBJ2-5
abundance: NA

CDR3nt: TGTGCCAGCAGCGTAGCTGGGGCAGGTTATGGCTACACCTTC
CDR3aa: CASSVAGAGYGYTF
d_gene: NA
v_gene: TRBV9
j_gene: TRBJ1-2
abundance: NA

CDR3nt: TGTGCCAGCAGTTTTCATGACAACTCTGGAAACACCATATATTTT
CDR3aa: CASSFHDNSGNTIYF
d_gene: NA
v_gene: TRBV6-5
j_gene: TRBJ1-3
abundance: NA

CDR3nt: TGTGCCAGTAGTATAGACCTAGGCATTGGGGGCCAGCCCCAGCATTTT
CDR3aa: CASSIDLGIGGQPQHF
d_gene: NA
v_gene: TRBV19
j_gene: TRBJ1-5
abundance: once

CDR3nt: TGTGCCAGCAACCACAGGGGGCGCGGGGCCAACGTCCTGACTTTC
CDR3aa: CASNHRGRGANVLTF
d_gene: TRBD1
v_gene: TRBV5-8
j_gene: TRBJ2-6
abundance: NA

CDR3nt: TGCGCCAGCACTACAGGGGCTGGCGCCTACGAGCAGTACTTC
CDR3aa: CASTTGAGAYEQYF
d_gene: TRBD1
v_gene: TRBV5-1
j_gene: TRBJ2-7
abundance: NA

CDR3nt: TGCAGCGTTTTACAGGGGAATCAGCCCCAGCATTTT
CDR3aa: CSVLQGNQPQHF
d_gene: TRBD1
v_gene: TRBV29-1
j_gene: TRBJ1-5
abundance: NA

CDR3nt: TGTGCCAGCAGCTTACGAGCAGGGCCTTCTTCTAACTATGGCTACACCTTC
CDR3aa: CASSLRAGPSSNYGYTF
d_gene: NA
v_gene: TRBV7-2
j_gene: TRBJ1-2
abundance: few

CDR3nt: TGTGCCAGCAGCTTGCGGGTCCGCTCGAGCGGGACGGGCGCAGATACGCAGTATTTT
CDR3aa: CASSLRVRSSGTGADTQYF
d_gene: TRBD2
v_gene: TRBV11-2
j_gene: TRBJ2-3
abundance: NA

CDR3nt: TGTGCCAGCAGCCGGCCCATGTCAGGCCCAGATACGCAGTATTTT
CDR3aa: CASSRPMSGPDTQYF
d_gene: NA
v_gene: TRBV3-1/TRBV3-2
j_gene: TRBJ2-3
abundance: NA

CDR3nt: TGTGCCAGCAGCTCTGGTATCGTCTGGGGGCGCAAGGGGAACACTGAAGCTTTCTTT
CDR3aa: CASSSGIVWGRKGNTEAFF
d_gene: NA
v_gene: TRBV7-9
j_gene: TRBJ1-1
abundance: NA

CDR3nt: TGTGCCAGCAGTGAAATAGACAGTCGCACTGAAGCTTTCTTT
CDR3aa: CASSEIDSRTEAFF
d_gene: NA
v_gene: TRBV2
j_gene: TRBJ1-1
abundance: once